Sequencing of this TCR beta chain was carried out in a study of blood T cells in healthy people across ages. Regarding the study as a whole: Donor CMV status was unknown, possibly confounding expanded clonotype changes. Observed TCR beta diversity showed a strong correlation with the percentage of naive T cells as measured by flow cytometry. Fewer expanded clones and more diversity marked long-lived versus aged donors.

A second PCR, run for about 7 to 12 cycles, used a sample-barcoded 5' primer plus a J-beta primer mix. In TCRdb, the 5' RACE reads were re-called with MiXCR into one record per CDR3 protein. The table shows some 1.4 million distinct CDR3 sequences, with 42% occurring only once. This clonotype was detected a few times. Its target is unknown. The CDR3 consists of 16 residues. The J gene is TRBJ1-2, the V gene TRBV21-1; TRBD1 is the table's D call and was not checked against the DNA. TRBV21-1 is a known pseudogene. The sequencing sample was made of blood. The clonotype comes from a woman in her late teens or twenties in good health. The CDR3 region has the DNA TGTGCCAGCAGCAAGCCCCGGGACAGTACTAACTATGGCTACACCTTC. Translating it yields CASSKPRDSTNYGYTF.